This is a list of T cell receptor beta chains from one sample in a study of T cell repertoires in cytomegalovirus infection. TCRdb reprocessed the reads with MiXCR, giving one entry per CDR3 protein. This sample carries 350,000 to 450,000 distinct CDR3 sequences, less than 20% of them seen once, and the ten largest clones take approximately 10%. Sequenced sample: PBMCs. These receptors originate from a human donor in good health (CMV status not recorded). Some clones in this sample may be carry-over from other donors' samples. The CDR3 runs from the conserved cysteine through the conserved F or W.

cdr3_aa: CASRHLTAGDTIYF
v_call: TRBV6-6
j_call: TRBJ1-3

cdr3_aa: CASSTGLRGVDEQYF
v_call: TRBV7-2
j_call: TRBJ2-7

cdr3_aa: CASRSGQTPYF
v_call: TRBV6-2/TRBV6-3
j_call: TRBJ2-7

cdr3_aa: CASSLAARRVRITEAFF
v_call: TRBV7-9
j_call: TRBJ1-1

cdr3_aa: CASGGTSGEFTDTQYF
v_call: TRBV19
j_call: TRBJ2-3

cdr3_aa: CAISVGLSVDEQYF
v_call: TRBV10-3
j_call: TRBJ2-7

cdr3_aa: CASSTGLGRGTDTQYF
v_call: TRBV7-6
j_call: TRBJ2-3

cdr3_aa: CASSLLTGGSYEQYF
v_call: TRBV7-8
j_call: TRBJ2-7

cdr3_aa: CASRPWDTGWSEQYF
v_call: TRBV12-3/TRBV12-4
j_call: TRBJ2-7

cdr3_aa: CASSPRTWNNEQFF
v_call: TRBV12-3/TRBV12-4
j_call: TRBJ2-1

cdr3_aa: CASSRTDSSYNEQFF
v_call: TRBV6-6
j_call: TRBJ2-1

cdr3_aa: CASSTHRGRDTEAFF
v_call: TRBV7-6
j_call: TRBJ1-1

cdr3_aa: CASHPAGGAGDTQYF
v_call: TRBV18
j_call: TRBJ2-3

cdr3_aa: CASSFPGGEAFF
v_call: TRBV7-2
j_call: TRBJ1-1

cdr3_aa: CSARRDWQPNLF
v_call: TRBV20-1
j_call: TRBJ2-1

cdr3_aa: CASSLFPSLAGGPFDPSDTQYF
v_call: TRBV5-1
j_call: TRBJ2-3

cdr3_aa: CASSSYPPGLANEKLFF
v_call: TRBV6-5
j_call: TRBJ1-4

cdr3_aa: CASSLRSSGDDTQYF
v_call: TRBV5-1
j_call: TRBJ2-3

cdr3_aa: CASSPTGTGNTIYF
v_call: TRBV19
j_call: TRBJ1-3

cdr3_aa: CASSLFGFNEQFF
v_call: TRBV7-9
j_call: TRBJ2-1

cdr3_aa: CASSQISGYTDTQYF
v_call: TRBV5-1
j_call: TRBJ2-3

cdr3_aa: CASSPPDGGTTGELFF
v_call: TRBV2
j_call: TRBJ2-2

cdr3_aa: CASSLGPPQPQHF
v_call: TRBV12-3/TRBV12-4
j_call: TRBJ1-5

cdr3_aa: CASSPQLGAF
v_call: TRBV7-2
j_call: TRBJ1-2

cdr3_aa: CASRKGQIEAFF
v_call: TRBV12-3/TRBV12-4
j_call: TRBJ1-1

cdr3_aa: CASSSRRSPDNEQFF
v_call: TRBV7-8
j_call: TRBJ2-1

cdr3_aa: CASEGQETQYF
v_call: TRBV2
j_call: TRBJ2-5